Following are 2 T cell receptor beta chains from one sample sequenced in a study of regulatory T cells in long-lasting Graves disease. Assembly of TCR beta libraries relied on iRepertoire HTBI primers together with Arm-PCR of CDR3 regions. TCRdb ran MiXCR on the multiplex PCR reads and lists one entry per CDR3 protein. The sample includes fewer than 650,000 distinct CDR3 sequences, 15% to 20% of them seen just once. As to time point: newly diagnosed GD, antithyroid drugs for less than 3 months. PBMC-derived RNA was used for the TCR library. The data were also submitted as part of a second study, on T cells in Graves' hyperthyroidism and ophthalmopathy.

The sample here was peripheral blood mononuclear cells (PBMCs), taken at new diagnosis, from a patient treated with antithyroid drugs. Source of these receptors: a man younger than 30 with Graves disease.

This clonotype has ten or more counts. V is TRBV12-3 or TRBV12-4 and J is TRBJ2-1; possibly TRBD2 for D (5 bases). Trimming removed 7 bases from V and 9 bases from J, with 22 bases in between. This CDR3 has 15 amino acids. CDR3 nucleotide sequence: TGTGCCAGCAACATCCCGGGATCAGTCTTTGGTGAGCAGTTCTTC. This sequence encodes CASNIPGSVFGEQFF.

This clonotype was counted many times. The V call is TRBV11-2, the J call TRBJ2-7; 12 positions match TRBD2. Trimming cost V 5 bases and J 3 bases; bases outside gene matches: 14. The germline gives CDR1 SGHAT, CDR2 FQNNGV. The CDR3 extends over 18 amino acids. CDR3 in DNA: TGTGCCAGCAGCGGCATTAGAGGCGGGGGACTAGCGGGCTACGAGCAGTACTTC. Its protein is CASSGIRGGGLAGYEQYF.